Only a few counts were recorded for the clone carrying this T cell receptor beta chain. What it binds is not known. TCRdb recomputed calls from the reads with MiXCR, one row per CDR3 protein. Of 450,000 to 600,000 distinct CDR3 sequences listed, 33% are singletons. The data originate from a study of T cell repertoires in cytomegalovirus infection. Study-wide background: Used in the study were CMV epitopes, some recently identified and HLA-C-restricted, others well-studied and HLA-B-restricted. Carrying CMV and the relevant HLA type showed in public TCR beta signatures. Study-level findings and limits: The study identified carriers of CMV plus the relevant HLA from cumulative public TCR beta family frequency. It was HLA-C-restricted CMV-specific TCR beta clonotypes that dominated the response ex vivo.

V lost 6 bases to trimming and J lost 0 bases, with 12 bases between them. The CDR3 runs 15 residues. Germline V lookup: CDR1 LNHDA, CDR2 SQIVND (reference sequence). The chain has TRBV19 and TRBJ2-4; no definite D call. The TCR sequence derives from a human donor in good health (CMV status not recorded). Some clones in this sample may be carry-over from other donors' samples. The sample consisted of cultured PBMCs, taken from culture after CMV antigen stimulation. In DNA, the CDR3 is TGTGCCAGTAGCCCCCACCCGATAGCCAAAAACATTCAGTACTTC. Its translation: CASSPHPIAKNIQYF.